Below are 28 T cell receptor beta chains sequenced from a single sample in a study of identifying expanded T cells in peripheral blood (dated by TCRdb to the late 2010s). Library construction relied on the immunoSEQ multiplex PCR assay. TCRdb holds this immuneACCESS table with in-frame rearrangements only. Some clones are missing; in checked studies, unresolved V genes explain under half, and the rest has no known cause. In this sample the table shows under 100,000 clones, around 90% of which occur a single time. The top ten hold roughly 7% of the sample. Sequenced material: blood. The receptors stem from a person aged 18-70 years in good health.

With regard to this clone: The sample carries other DNA sequences with the same CDR3. This chain joins TRBV7-2 and TRBJ1-3, with 7 positions matching TRBD1. Germline CDR1 reads SGHTA; CDR2 reads FQGNSA. The CDR3 loop spans 14 amino acids. With 6 bases clipped from V and 2 bases from J, the junction kept 4 bases outside the gene matches. The CDR3 DNA reads as TGTGCCAGCAGGCCCGGGACAGCTGGAAACACCATATATTTT. Translated: CASRPGTAGNTIYF. The full variable domain, its missing parts supplied by reference TRBV7-2 and TRBJ1-3, is GAGVSQSPSNKVTEKGKDVELRCDPISGHTALYWYRQSLGQGLEFLIYFQGNSAPDKSGLPSDRFSAERTGGSVSTLTIQRTQQEDSAVYLCASRPGTAGNTIYFGEGSWLTVV.

The V call is TRBV12-5, the J call TRBJ2-2; D remains unclear. CDR1 is LGHNT and CDR2 is FRNRAP in the germline V gene. The CDR3 runs to 18 residues. Trimming shortened V by 2 bases and J by 5 bases, and 21 bases separated the two germline ends. The CDR3 is CASGLSKKVREITGELFF. The CDR3 region has the DNA TGTGCTAGTGGTTTGTCAAAAAAGGTTAGGGAAATAACCGGGGAGCTGTTTTTT.

The genes are TRBV7-2 and TRBJ2-7, with 9 bases aligning to TRBD2. V gave up 5 bases and J gave up 3 bases; unmatched junction bases: 17. CDR3 length: 18 residues. Germline CDR1 reads SGHTA; CDR2 reads FQGNSA. CDR3 region: CASSPGQLGLAGNYEQYF. For the CDR3, the DNA is TGTGCCAGCAGCCCAGGTCAACTAGGGCTAGCGGGGAACTACGAGCAGTACTTC.

The J gene is TRBJ2-1, the V gene TRBV4-2, with a weak D call TRBD2 (5 bases). CDR1 LGHNA and CDR2 YNFKEQ come from the germline V gene. The CDR3 loop spans 13 amino acids. Trimming left V 1 base short and J 8 bases short, with 9 bases between. This chain's CDR3 is CASSQVVRDEQFF. DNA of the CDR3: TGTGCCAGCAGCCAAGTCGTGAGGGATGAGCAGTTCTTC.

J is TRBJ1-1 and V is TRBV19; 10 nucleotides align to TRBD1. Germline-derived CDR1 and CDR2 are LNHDA and SQIVND (reference sequence). V lost 4 bases, J lost 7 bases, and 6 bases stayed unmatched. This CDR3 spans 14 amino acids. DNA of the CDR3: TGTGCCAGTAGTACGGGACAGGGGTTTGTTGAAGCTTTCTTT. Translated: CASSTGQGFVEAFF.

V and J are TRBV10-2 and TRBJ2-5; unclear D gene. The CDR3 consists of 13 residues. Germline-derived CDR1 and CDR2 are WSHSY and SAAADI. V gave up 3 bases and J gave up 2 bases, with 7 bases separating them. The CDR3 DNA follows: TGCGCCAGCAGTGACAACGGACAAGAGACCCAGTACTTC. This gives the protein CASSDNGQETQYF.

This clone was observed once. V gene TRBV6-1 combines with J gene TRBJ1-4; unclear D gene. CDR1 MNHNS and CDR2 SASEGT come from the germline V gene. Trimming took off 3 bases at V and 4 bases at J, with 9 bases between the two ends. There are 14 residues in the CDR3. The CDR3 region is CASSEGQFNEKLFF. For the CDR3, the DNA is TGTGCCAGCAGTGAGGGCCAGTTTAATGAAAAACTGTTTTTT.

This clone was found once. The chain recombines TRBV7-9 with TRBJ1-1; 8 bases agree with TRBD1. In germline, CDR1 is SEHNR, CDR2 FQNEAQ (reference sequence). This CDR3 contains 14 residues. J lost 3 bases, V lost 5 bases, and 5 bases had no gene match. CDR3 loop: CASSGRGPDTEAFF. In DNA, the CDR3 is TGTGCCAGCAGCGGCAGGGGGCCGGACACTGAAGCTTTCTTT.

The chain joins TRBV5-1 to TRBJ1-4; 7 nucleotides align to TRBD1. Germline V gene data show CDR1 as SGHRS and CDR2 as YFSETQ. This CDR3 comprises 15 residues. V shed 4 bases and J 1 base; nucleotides not matched to a gene: 4. CDR3: CASSGTGETNEKLFF. DNA for the CDR3: TGCGCCAGCAGCGGCACAGGGGAAACTAATGAAAAACTGTTTTTT.

The rearrangement uses TRBV2 and TRBJ1-1, with TRBD1 identical over 7 bases. Germline lookup yields CDR1 SNHLY and CDR2 FYNNEI. J gave up 0 bases and V 2 bases, and 6 bases lay outside the gene matches. The CDR3 sequence is 16 residues long. CDR3 residues: CASSETGVVLNTEAFF. The CDR3 DNA follows: TGTGCCAGCAGTGAAACAGGGGTAGTGTTGAACACTGAAGCTTTCTTT.

This sequence joins TRBV18 and TRBJ2-7; 7 nucleotides match TRBD1. V was pared by 2 bases and J by 6 bases, with 10 bases of the junction left unmatched. Germline V gene data show CDR1 as KGHSH and CDR2 as LQKENI. This CDR3 has 15 amino acids. DNA of the CDR3: TGTGCCAGCTCACCAGTACAGGGGCAGGGCGGCGAGCAGTACTTC. It is translated as CASSPVQGQGGEQYF.

The chain combines TRBV30 with TRBJ2-1; TRBD2 aligns across 7 bases. Germline CDR1 GTSNPN, CDR2 SVGIG (reference sequence). Losses at the gene ends were 4 bases for V and 10 bases for J; bases not matched to a gene: 7. CDR3 length: 12 residues. CDR3 DNA: TGTGCCTGGACCACTAGCGCCAGGGAGCAGTTCTTC. Encoded protein: CAWTTSAREQFF.

This clone was detected only once. The CDR3 DNA follows: TGTGCCAGTAGTCCGAGGACAGGCCCCCAAGAGACCCAGTACTTC. Translated: CASSPRTGPQETQYF. The chain is built from TRBV19 and TRBJ2-5, with TRBD1 identical over 7 bases. Germline V gene lookup returns CDR1 LNHDA and CDR2 SQIVND (reference sequence). V dropped 5 bases and J dropped 1; count of bases not matched to a gene: 7. This CDR3 has 15 amino acids.

The chain joins TRBV9 to TRBJ2-4; 10 nucleotides line up with TRBD1. Unmatched junction bases numbered 3, after V lost 0 bases and J lost 9 bases. The CDR3 has 14 amino acids. Germline V gene lookup returns CDR1 SGDLS and CDR2 YYNGEE. The CDR3 loop reads CASSVAGQGSIQYF. The DNA of the CDR3 is TGTGCCAGCAGCGTAGCGGGACAGGGGAGCATTCAGTACTTC.

This chain uses TRBV6-5 with TRBJ2-1; D perhaps matches TRBD1 (5 bases). There are 14 residues in the CDR3. V shed 7 bases and J shed 10 bases, with 20 bases lying between them. The V gene's germline CDR1 is MNHEY and CDR2 SVGAGI. CDR3 sequence (DNA): TGTGCCAGCACGGCAACCAGGGAAGGGTGGGAGCAGTTCTTC. As protein: CASTATREGWEQFF.

In its sample, this clone was seen a few times. The chain links TRBV15 to TRBJ2-1, with 8 nucleotides matching TRBD2. The V gene end was trimmed by 4 bases and the J gene end by 3 bases; junction bases not matched to a gene: 5. The CDR3 is 15 residues long. The germline gives CDR1 LNHNV, CDR2 YYDKDF (reference sequence). Here the CDR3 reads CATSTREGGYNEQFF. DNA of the CDR3: TGTGCCACCAGCACCCGGGAGGGAGGCTACAATGAGCAGTTCTTC.

The V call is TRBV30, the J call TRBJ2-1; tentatively, D is TRBD2 (5 bases). CDR1 is GTSNPN, CDR2 SVGIG, per germline (reference sequence). The CDR3 extends over 17 amino acids. V was cut by 3 bases and J by 7 bases, with 25 bases left in between. Here the CDR3 reads CAWSAGRTGNPRNEQFF. The CDR3 region has the DNA TGTGCCTGGAGCGCCGGTCGTACGGGGAACCCACGGAATGAGCAGTTCTTC.

The chain recombines TRBV6-1 with TRBJ1-2, with TRBD1 as a possible D gene (5 bases). The V gene's germline CDR1 is MNHNS and CDR2 SASEGT. Trimming left V 1 base short and J 3 bases short, with 9 bases between. The CDR3 sequence is 14 residues long. The CDR3 DNA is TGTGCCAGCAGTGAAGTCGACAGACACTATGGCTACACCTTC. Its translation: CASSEVDRHYGYTF.

CDR3 amino acids: CASNLRGLNTEAFF. The CDR3, as DNA: TGTGCCAGCAACCTAAGGGGGTTGAACACTGAAGCTTTCTTT. This chain uses TRBV2 with TRBJ1-1; weak D call: TRBD1 (6 bases). Trimming cost V 7 bases and J 0 bases, with 12 bases left between them. Germline CDR1 SNHLY, CDR2 FYNNEI. This CDR3 spans 14 amino acids.

The rearrangement uses TRBV13 and TRBJ1-2, with no clear D. Looked up from germline, CDR1 is PRHDT and CDR2 is FYEKMQ (reference sequence). This CDR3 has 14 residues. Deletions cut 0 bases from V and 0 bases from J, with 5 bases between. The CDR3 region has the DNA TGTGCCAGCAGCTTAGGATCTTCTAACTATGGCTACACCTTC. Protein: CASSLGSSNYGYTF.

In DNA, the CDR3 is TGTGCCATCAGTCTCCGGGGGGTCGACGAGCAGTACTTC. Translating gives CAISLRGVDEQYF. The chain is built from TRBV10-3 and TRBJ2-7; 7 bases map to TRBD2. After removal of 5 bases from V and 5 bases from J, the junction contained 6 bases not matched to a gene. CDR3 length equals 13 residues. The germline CDR1 and CDR2 sequences are ENHRY and SYGVKD.

The chain employs TRBV19 and TRBJ2-5, with 8 bases identical to TRBD1. CDR3 size: 16 residues. V shed 5 bases, J shed 3 bases, and the junction held 11 bases outside the gene matches. Germline assignment: CDR1 LNHDA and CDR2 SQIVND (reference sequence). CDR3 DNA: TGTGCCAGTAGTCTCCGGGACAGGCGGCGGGAAGAGACCCAGTACTTC. Amino acid sequence: CASSLRDRRREETQYF.

The J gene is TRBJ1-1, the V gene TRBV30, with D maybe TRBD1 (5 bases). CDR1 and CDR2 from the germline V gene are GTSNPN and SVGIG (reference sequence). Trimming shortened V by 4 bases and J by 1 base, and 10 bases separated the two germline ends. The CDR3 sequence is 13 residues long. Here the CDR3 reads CAWNSQGNTEAFF. In nucleotides, the CDR3 is TGTGCCTGGAATTCTCAGGGGAACACTGAAGCTTTCTTT.

The V call is TRBV29-1, the J call TRBJ1-2, with D uncertain. The V gene's germline CDR1 is SQVTM and CDR2 ANQGSEA. The CDR3 length is 12 residues. Between the trimmed V and J ends, which lost 6 bases and 8 bases, there was a span of 16 bases. The CDR3 spells CSVQLLLGGYTF. Written as DNA, the CDR3 is TGCAGCGTACAGCTTCTACTGGGGGGCTACACCTTC.

The chain has TRBV5-1 and TRBJ2-7; no clear D. V lost 0 bases, J lost 6 bases, and 13 bases lay in between. Germline assignment: CDR1 SGHRS and CDR2 YFSETQ. The CDR3 runs to 14 residues. The CDR3 sequence: CASSLAAASGEQYF. The CDR3 nucleotides are TGCGCCAGCAGCTTGGCAGCAGCCTCGGGCGAGCAGTACTTC.

The chain links TRBV5-6 to TRBJ2-5, with unresolved D. The DNA end is a closer match to TRBJ2-7, so the J assignment may be wrong. The germline gives CDR1 SGHDT, CDR2 YYEEEE. CDR3 length equals 13 residues. The CDR3 spells CASSFRQAYEQYF. The CDR3 bases are TGTGCCAGCAGCTTCCGACAAGCCTACGAGCAGTACTTC.

The chain combines TRBV6-5 with TRBJ1-5; D is ambiguous. There are 14 residues in the CDR3. V was cut by 2 bases and J by 3 bases, with 8 bases left in between. Germline V gene data show CDR1 as MNHEY and CDR2 as SVGAGI. Written as DNA, the CDR3 is TGTGCCAGCAGTTACCACAGATTCAATCAGCCCCAGCATTTT. Translated: CASSYHRFNQPQHF.

The genes are TRBV5-1 and TRBJ2-7; D is possibly TRBD1 or TRBD2 (5 bases each). Trimming shortened V by 0 bases and J by 0 bases, and 10 bases separated the two germline ends. The CDR3 is 15 amino acids. CDR1 is SGHRS, CDR2 YFSETQ, per germline. The DNA for the CDR3 is TGCGCCAGCAGCTTGGCCGAGGGGAGCTCCTACGAGCAGTACTTC. Its protein is CASSLAEGSSYEQYF.